This T cell receptor beta chain was profiled in a study of beta chain features in type 1 diabetes. The study's findings and limits: Type 1 diabetes patients had TCRB CDR3s that were shorter (moderately but significantly so) in all four CD4+ subsets.

All of the isolated RNA was reverse transcribed, so expressed TCRB transcripts were sequenced. Assay: immunoSEQ multiplex PCR; the TCRdb copy retains only in-frame clones and omits some. The data hold approximately 170,000 clones, with around 7.9% observed a single time. Only one heparinised blood draw was taken per donor, and its volume averaged about 120 mL. This CDR3 comprises 15 residues. Germline values: CDR1 KGHSH, CDR2 LQKENI. The V end lost 3 bases, the J end lost 0 bases, and 9 bases lay between the germline ends. As regards this clone: Its antigen is unidentified.

The sample taken for sequencing was central memory CD4+ T cells from blood. The TCR was taken from a man aged 18 to 29 with type 1 diabetes. V and J are TRBV18 and TRBJ2-1; D unresolved. The CDR3 coding sequence is TGTGCCAGCTCACCGACGAGGAGCTCCTACAATGAGCAGTTCTTC. Protein sequence: CASSPTRSSYNEQFF. The full variable domain, in which reference TRBV18 and TRBJ2-1 provide the parts outside the CDR3, is NAGVMQNPRHLVRRRGQEARLRCSPMKGHSHVYWYRQLPEEGLKFMVYLQKENIIDESGMPKERFSAEFPKEGPSILRIQQVVRGDSAAYFCASSPTRSSYNEQFFGPGTRLTVL.